Presented here are 20 T cell receptor beta chains from one specimen sequenced in a study of blood T cell repertoires in COVID-19. TCRdb's table, derived via immunoSEQ multiplex PCR, lists solely in-frame clones and lacks some. Among some 66,000 clones listed, less than 85% were seen once. Specimen: peripheral blood. Receptors were obtained from a man in his 60s with acute or convalescent COVID-19.

This rearrangement joins TRBV5-8 to TRBJ2-1; D is ambiguous. V dropped 3 bases and J dropped 8 bases, with 15 bases sitting between them. The CDR3 is 14 residues long. The V gene's germline CDR1 is SGHTS and CDR2 YDEGEE. CDR3 in DNA: TGTGCCAGCAGCTCACGGATTCAGGTCCATGAGCAGTTCTTC. Translated, it gives CASSSRIQVHEQFF.

The rearrangement uses TRBV5-4 and TRBJ2-5, with 8 bases aligning to TRBD2. Trimming at V came to 4 bases and at J to 3 bases, leaving 5 bases not matched to a gene. CDR3 length equals 14 residues. Per germline, CDR1 SGHNT and CDR2 YYREEE (reference sequence). The CDR3 sequence is CASSPGGVKETQYF. CDR3 coding DNA: TGTGCCAGCAGCCCGGGAGGGGTCAAAGAGACCCAGTACTTC.

There are a few counts of this clone. This chain connects TRBV6-1 to TRBJ2-7, with a tentative D call TRBD2 (6 bases). V gave up 0 bases and J gave up 2 bases, with 8 bases separating them. This CDR3 has 14 amino acids. Germline V gene lookup returns CDR1 MNHNS and CDR2 SASEGT. The CDR3 loop is CASSEAREPYEQYV. The CDR3 region has the DNA TGTGCCAGCAGTGAAGCTCGGGAGCCCTACGAGCAGTACGTC.

CDR3 DNA sequence: TGTGCCAGCAGCTTTGATACGGTTAATTCACCCCTCCACTTT. This encodes CASSFDTVNSPLHF. The chain is built from TRBV7-9 and TRBJ1-6; D uncertain. Deletions cut 3 bases from V and 6 bases from J, with 9 bases between. The CDR3 extends over 14 amino acids. The germline gives CDR1 SEHNR, CDR2 FQNEAQ (reference sequence).

The J gene is TRBJ2-1, the V gene TRBV25-1; possibly TRBD2 for D (5 bases). The V end was cut by 2 bases, the J end by 5 bases, with 13 bases between. This CDR3 is built from 15 residues. Germline CDR1 MGHDK, CDR2 SYGVNS. The CDR3 nucleotides are TGTGCCAGCAGTGAAAGAGGGTACACAAACAATGAGCAGTTCTTC. Its protein is CASSERGYTNNEQFF.

The rearrangement uses TRBV7-8 and TRBJ1-4; tentative D call: TRBD1 (5 bases). Trimming took 1 base from V and 8 from J, leaving 11 bases between them. Germline CDR1 SGHVS, CDR2 FQNEAQ. CDR3 length equals 14 residues. This chain's CDR3 is CASSLGGFGEKLFF. CDR3 bases: TGTGCCAGCAGCTTAGGGGGCTTTGGCGAAAAACTGTTTTTT.

Comments on this clone: A junction end diverges from the germline sequence, so it may reflect a read error. The chain's CDR3 is CSVEEGAGGYTF. CDR3 in DNA: TGCAGCGTAGAAGAGGGGGCAGGGGGCTACACCTTC. The chain carries TRBV29-1 and TRBJ1-2; 7 bases align to TRBD1. The germline gives CDR1 SQVTM, CDR2 ANQGSEA. The CDR3 has 12 residues. Looking up the rest from reference TRBV29-1 and TRBJ1-2 gives the full variable domain: SAVISQKPSRDICQRGTSLTIQCQVDSQVTMMFWYRQQPGQSLTLIATANQGSEATYESGFVIDKFPISRPNLTFSTLTVSNMSPEDSSIYLCSVEEGAGGYTFGSGTRLTVV.

The CDR3 nucleotides read TGCGCCAGCAGCCCCAGGGGTCCGGGACAGGGTAGCGGAAACACCATATATTTT. The encoded protein is CASSPRGPGQGSGNTIYF. This sequence joins TRBV4-3 and TRBJ1-3; 9 bases are a match to TRBD1. The CDR3 runs to 18 residues. Germline CDR1 is LGHNA and CDR2 is YSLEER. V trimming: 4 bases; J trimming: 4 bases; junction bases outside the gene matches: 14.

The CDR3 region is CASSSGQGRTDTQYF. CDR3 in DNA: TGTGCCAGCAGCTCGGGACAGGGGCGCACAGATACGCAGTATTTT. The V call is TRBV5-4, the J call TRBJ2-3; TRBD1 agrees at 10 bases. This CDR3 region has 15 residues. Unmatched junction bases numbered 2, after V lost 3 bases and J lost 1 base. Germline-derived CDR1 and CDR2 are SGHNT and YYREEE (reference sequence).

V usage is TRBV3-1 (or the pseudogene TRBV3-2) and J usage is TRBJ1-3, with 7 bases identical to TRBD1. The CDR3 has 16 amino acids. J gave up 1 base and V 4 bases, and 7 bases lay outside the gene matches. The V gene's germline CDR1 is LGHDT and CDR2 YNNKEL (reference sequence). CDR3 coding DNA: TGTGCCAGCAGCCCAGGGGACAGTTTTTCTGGAAACACCATATATTTT. Protein product: CASSPGDSFSGNTIYF.

The V call is TRBV30, the J call TRBJ1-6, with TRBD1 identical over 7 bases. J gave up 13 bases and V 3 bases, and 12 bases lay outside the gene matches. The CDR3 has 14 amino acids. Per the germline V gene, CDR1 is GTSNPN and CDR2 is SVGIG (reference sequence). The CDR3 region is CAWRRRQGRFPLHF. CDR3 bases: TGTGCCTGGAGACGTAGACAGGGAAGGTTTCCCCTCCACTTT.

The rearrangement joins TRBV5-1 to TRBJ1-3; D is perhaps TRBD1 (6 bases). V was trimmed by 0 bases and J by 0 bases, leaving 25 bases between them. This CDR3 contains 21 residues. Per the germline V gene, CDR1 is SGHRS and CDR2 is YFSETQ. CDR3 sequence reads: CASSLGGIWPGQRNSGNTIYF. DNA of the CDR3: TGCGCCAGCAGCTTGGGTGGTATTTGGCCCGGACAGAGAAACTCTGGAAACACCATATATTTT.

The genes are TRBV7-8 and TRBJ2-5; TRBD2 matches at 10 bases. Germline trimming cut 5 bases from V and 4 bases from J; bases unmatched to any gene: 7. This CDR3 has 15 amino acids. The germline CDR1 and CDR2 sequences are SGHVS and FQNEAQ. CDR3: CASSPRGTSVETQYF. The CDR3, as DNA: TGTGCCAGCAGCCCCCGCGGGACTAGCGTAGAGACCCAGTACTTC. Drawing the rest from reference TRBV7-8 and TRBJ2-5, the complete variable domain is GAGVSQSPRYKVAKRGQDVALRCDPISGHVSLFWYQQALGQGPEFLTYFQNEAQLDKSGLPSDRFFAERPEGSVSTLKIQRTQQEDSAVYLCASSPRGTSVETQYFGPGTRLLVL.

This clone was detected only once. The chain links TRBV4-3 to TRBJ1-3; tentatively, D is TRBD1 (5 bases). Germline CDR1 reads LGHNA; CDR2 reads YSLEER. The CDR3 runs 15 residues. V was cut by 5 bases and J by 4 bases, with 15 bases left in between. The CDR3 coding sequence is TGCGCCAGCAGCGCGGAACCAACAGGAGGAAACACCATATATTTT. It is translated as CASSAEPTGGNTIYF.

The chain is built from TRBV11-2 and TRBJ1-2, with 7 bases lining up with TRBD1. The V and J ends lost 2 bases and 1 base, in that order; junction bases with no gene match: 7. The CDR3 extends over 16 amino acids. CDR1 is SGHAT, CDR2 FQNNGV, per germline. The CDR3 reads CASSLKSRQGNYGYTF. CDR3 bases: TGTGCCAGCAGCTTAAAATCCCGACAGGGTAACTATGGCTACACCTTC.

This clone showed up just once. The chain recombines TRBV2 with TRBJ2-2, with D tentatively TRBD1 (6 bases). This CDR3 is built from 14 residues. V lost 6 bases and J 4 bases, leaving 12 bases between the germline ends. Germline loops: CDR1 SNHLY, CDR2 FYNNEI. The CDR3: CASRGTSGTGELFF. DNA for the CDR3: TGTGCCAGCAGAGGGACATCCGGCACCGGGGAGCTGTTTTTT. Variable domain in full (rest from reference TRBV2 and TRBJ2-2): EPEVTQTPSHQVTQMGQEVILRCVPISNHLYFYWYRQILGQKVEFLVSFYNNEISEKSEIFDDQFSVERPDGSNFTLKIRSTKLEDSAMYFCASRGTSGTGELFFGEGSRLTVL.

This rearrangement joins TRBV2 to TRBJ1-5; D is unresolved. The V end was cut by 5 bases, the J end by 1 base, with 9 bases between. The germline V gene encodes CDR1 SNHLY and CDR2 FYNNEI. CDR3 length: 14 amino acids. The CDR3, as DNA: TGTGCCAGCAGTTCGACTACCAGCAATCAGCCCCAGCATTTT. Its protein product is CASSSTTSNQPQHF. Looking up the rest from reference TRBV2 and TRBJ1-5 gives the full variable domain: EPEVTQTPSHQVTQMGQEVILRCVPISNHLYFYWYRQILGQKVEFLVSFYNNEISEKSEIFDDQFSVERPDGSNFTLKIRSTKLEDSAMYFCASSSTTSNQPQHFGDGTRLSIL.

The chain joins TRBV5-5 to TRBJ1-1; D remains ambiguous. Trimming removed 2 bases from V and 3 bases from J, with 8 bases in between. The CDR3 runs to 13 residues. Germline assignment: CDR1 SGHKS and CDR2 YYEKEE (reference sequence). As DNA, the CDR3 is TGTGCCAGCAGCTTCGCAGGTGACACTGAAGCTTTCTTT. This translates into CASSFAGDTEAFF.

This chain joins TRBV5-4 and TRBJ1-2; D is unresolved. Germline V gives CDR1 SGHNT, CDR2 YYREEE (reference sequence). This CDR3 has 15 amino acids. V gave up 5 bases and J gave up 4 bases, with 18 bases separating them. CDR3 DNA: TGTGCCAGCAGGGTTGGCAGACAACTCATCTATGGCTACACCTTC. This sequence encodes CASRVGRQLIYGYTF.

For the CDR3, the DNA is TGCAGTGCTAGTGGGGGTCGGACAGAGCAGTTCTTC. It codes for CSASGGRTEQFF. This chain links TRBV20-1 with TRBJ2-1, with D perhaps assigned TRBD1 or TRBD2 (5 bases each). The CDR3 totals 12 residues. Germline values: CDR1 DFQATT, CDR2 SNEGSKA (reference sequence). V lost 3 bases and J lost 10, with 13 bases in between.